The TCR beta chain under discussion was sequenced for a study of blood T cell repertoires in COVID-19. Looking at the study overall: Researchers got acute and convalescent COVID-19 samples from the United States, Italy and Spain. Nucleic acid was either cDNA or gDNA, and it came from T cells, B-cell-depleted T cells, or PBMCs.

Per the original methods: Scientists estimated how many nucleated cells there were by amplifying reference gene primers. Clones were sequenced by immunoSEQ multiplex PCR, and TCRdb holds only the in-frame ones, with some missing. D and trimming come from the DNA, and the V and J calls and clone size come from that table. The table lists approximately 50,000 clones, around 86% of them singletons, with less than 9% in the top ten. V lost 0 bases, J lost 3 bases, and 1 base stayed unmatched. Germline CDR1 and CDR2: SGDLS and YYNGEE. The CDR3 spans 14 residues. Specimen: peripheral blood. V and J are TRBV9 and TRBJ2-3, with TRBD2 identical over 7 bases. The TCR originated in a man aged 50-60 years with active COVID-19. This CDR3 is CASSVVGGTDTQYF. CDR3 in DNA: TGTGCCAGCAGCGTAGTGGGAGGGACAGATACGCAGTATTTT.